This T cell receptor beta chain was recovered during a study of blood T cell repertoires in COVID-19. On the study more broadly: Acute-phase and convalescent COVID-19 samples originated in the United States, Italy and Spain.

Original data processing: Estimation of nucleated cell counts relied on the amplification of reference gene primers. The repertoire was sequenced with immunoSEQ multiplex PCR; TCRdb's copy has only in-frame clones and lacks some. V, J and clone size derive from that table, while D and trimming were established from the DNA sequence. This table has fewer than 250,000 clones, 65% to 85% appearing once. This CDR3 is built from 13 residues. Trimming took 5 bases from V and 10 from J, leaving 17 bases between them. The V gene's germline CDR1 is SEHNR and CDR2 FQNEAQ (reference sequence). In terms of age and location, participants ranged from about 18 to 95 years and lived in about two dozen US areas.

The receptor was derived from a woman aged 25-40 years who had recovered from COVID-19. The chain has TRBV7-9 and TRBJ1-1, with D possibly TRBD1 on 5 matching bases. Specimen: PBMCs or T cells enriched from blood (not recorded which). The CDR3, as DNA: TGTGCCAGCAGCCCAGGCACTGGGGCTCGAGCTTTCTTT. It is translated as CASSPGTGARAFF.